What follows are 27 T cell receptor beta chains derived from one specimen sequenced in a study of OX40 agonist ivuxolimab in advanced cancers. Method: immunoSEQ multiplex PCR; TCRdb's copy keeps in-frame clones and lacks some. The table lists about 70,000 clones, 85% of them singletons, with about 0.49% in the top ten. The sequences come from CD4+ or CD8+ T cells sorted from blood, collected in a trial of the OX40 agonist ivuxolimab. The receptor set was obtained from an adult with an advanced solid tumor such as melanoma, head and neck, liver or kidney cancer.

V is TRBV30 and J is TRBJ1-2; weak D call: TRBD1 (6 bases). The CDR3 covers 13 residues. Between the trimmed V and J ends, which lost 4 bases and 4 bases, there was a span of 13 bases. CDR1 is GTSNPN and CDR2 is SVGIG in the germline V gene (reference sequence). As DNA, the CDR3 is TGTGCCTGGAAAGGGGGGAGCGTCTATGGCTACACCTTC. It is translated as CAWKGGSVYGYTF. Looking up the rest from reference TRBV30 and TRBJ1-2 gives the full variable domain: SQTIHQWPATLVQPVGSPLSLECTVEGTSNPNLYWYRQAAGRGLQLLFYSVGIGQISSEVPQNLSASRPQDRQFILSSKKLLLSDSGFYLCAWKGGSVYGYTFGSGTRLTVV.

This sequence joins TRBV19 and TRBJ2-2; possibly TRBD1 for D (7 bases). The germline V gene encodes CDR1 LNHDA and CDR2 SQIVND (reference sequence). V lost 7 bases, J lost 8 bases, and 14 bases lay in between. This CDR3 has 13 amino acids. The CDR3 is CASKRQGGGELFF. The CDR3 bases are TGTGCCAGTAAACGACAGGGAGGAGGGGAGCTGTTTTTT.

The chain has TRBV4-3 and TRBJ1-6; 8 bases match TRBD1. This CDR3 is built from 14 residues. Germline V gene data show CDR1 as LGHNA and CDR2 as YSLEER. J gave up 8 bases and V 1 base, and 1 base lay outside the gene matches. The CDR3 is CASSQGTGYSPLHF. The CDR3, as DNA: TGCGCCAGCAGCCAAGGGACAGGGTATTCACCCCTCCACTTT.

This CDR3 reads CASQRTVNSPLHF. Here the CDR3 DNA reads TGCGCCAGCCAGAGGACGGTCAATTCACCCCTCCACTTT. The chain recombines TRBV5-1 with TRBJ1-6; no clear D. V gave up 7 bases and J gave up 7 bases, with 12 bases separating them. The CDR3 contains 13 residues. Germline CDR1 and CDR2: SGHRS and YFSETQ.

The chain carries TRBV6-1 and TRBJ2-3, with D possibly being TRBD1 (5 bases). Germline CDR1 and CDR2: MNHNS and SASEGT. The length of the CDR3 is 13 residues. V was clipped by 5 bases and J by 4 bases, with 10 bases between them. The CDR3 region has the DNA TGTGCCAGCAGTATACAGACAGCAGATACGCAGTATTTT. Amino acid sequence: CASSIQTADTQYF.

The gene calls are TRBV19 and TRBJ2-5; TRBD2 matches 16 bases. J was trimmed by 4 bases and V by 5 bases; bases with no gene match: 4. The CDR3 extends over 16 amino acids. CDR1 and CDR2 (germline): LNHDA, SQIVND (reference sequence). The CDR3, as DNA: TGTGCCAGTAGTCCGGGACTAGCGGGGGGGCGAGAGACCCAGTACTTC. This encodes CASSPGLAGGRETQYF. The whole variable domain, filled in from reference TRBV19 and TRBJ2-5, reads DGGITQSPKYLFRKEGQNVTLSCEQNLNHDAMYWYRQDPGQGLRLIYYSQIVNDFQKGDIAEGYSVSREKKESFPLTVTSAQKNPTAFYLCASSPGLAGGRETQYFGPGTRLLVL.

This clone occurred a few times. The chain combines TRBV19 with TRBJ2-3, with D maybe TRBD1 (6 bases). CDR1 is LNHDA and CDR2 is SQIVND in the germline V gene (reference sequence). This CDR3 contains 16 residues. V was clipped by 6 bases and J by 0 bases, with 16 bases between them. The CDR3 sequence is CASSRRGGTSTDTQYF. The DNA for the CDR3 is TGTGCCAGTAGCAGACGAGGGGGAACTAGCACAGATACGCAGTATTTT.

The chain joins TRBV7-9 to TRBJ2-7; D call uncertain. This CDR3 is 13 amino acids long. V was trimmed by 5 bases and J by 4 bases, leaving 12 bases between them. From germline, CDR1 is SEHNR and CDR2 FQNEAQ (reference sequence). CDR3 DNA: TGTGCCAGCAGCGTAAACCGAACGTACGAGCAGTACTTC. Its translation is CASSVNRTYEQYF.

The sample holds a few counts of this clone. The chain couples TRBV2 to TRBJ2-1; a possible D gene is TRBD2 (5 bases). The CDR3 is 15 amino acids. Germline V gives CDR1 SNHLY, CDR2 FYNNEI. Trimming took 10 bases from V and 10 from J, leaving 26 bases between them. In DNA, the CDR3 is TGTGCCACCCGTCCGCGGACTCTAGCTTATAGCGAGCAGTTCTTC. This translates into CATRPRTLAYSEQFF.

This chain connects TRBV19 to TRBJ1-1; TRBD1 might be the D (5 bases). The CDR3 spans 12 residues. The germline V gene encodes CDR1 LNHDA and CDR2 SQIVND (reference sequence). Trimming pared 5 bases from V and 5 bases from J, leaving 9 bases between. CDR3 sequence: CASSWGVTEAFF. The CDR3, as DNA: TGTGCCAGTAGTTGGGGGGTAACTGAAGCTTTCTTT. Complete variable domain (other parts from reference TRBV19 and TRBJ1-1): DGGITQSPKYLFRKEGQNVTLSCEQNLNHDAMYWYRQDPGQGLRLIYYSQIVNDFQKGDIAEGYSVSREKKESFPLTVTSAQKNPTAFYLCASSWGVTEAFFGQGTRLTVV.

The chain uses TRBV27 and TRBJ2-7; 7 bases are shared with TRBD1. From germline, CDR1 is MNHEY and CDR2 SMNVEV (reference sequence). V shed 2 bases and J 3 bases; nucleotides not matched to a gene: 7. The CDR3 runs to 15 residues. DNA of the CDR3: TGTGCCAGCAGTTTACGACAGGGTAGGGACTACGAGCAGTACTTC. Translating gives CASSLRQGRDYEQYF.

This chain connects TRBV23-1 to TRBJ2-7; no clear D. TRBV23-1 has ORF status, its function being uncertain. CDR3 length equals 15 residues. V lost 6 bases to trimming and J lost 1 base, with 16 bases between them. The CDR3 region has the DNA TGCGCCAGCAGGCTCCTTTGGAAACGGTCCTACGAGCAGTACTTC. It yields the protein CASRLLWKRSYEQYF.

The chain links TRBV29-1 to TRBJ2-1; D is unclear. The germline V gene has CDR1 SQVTM and CDR2 ANQGSEA. The CDR3 has 14 amino acids. Deletions cut 2 bases from V and 0 bases from J, with 8 bases between. CDR3 sequence (DNA): TGCAGCGTTGAAAGACACAGCTCCTACAATGAGCAGTTCTTC. It specifies CSVERHSSYNEQFF.

V gene TRBV5-1 combines with J gene TRBJ1-1, with D possibly TRBD1 on 6 matching bases. CDR1 and CDR2 (germline): SGHRS, YFSETQ. The V gene lost 3 bases and the J gene lost 5 bases, with 17 bases spanning the gap. CDR3 length: 15 residues. Here the CDR3 reads CASSSTASQGTEAFF. Written as DNA, the CDR3 is TGCGCCAGCAGCTCCACAGCGTCACAGGGAACTGAAGCTTTCTTT.

This clone showed up just a few times. The genes are TRBV2 and TRBJ1-2, with D perhaps matching TRBD1 (5 bases). The ends were cut back, 5 bases at V and 3 bases at J, with 10 bases in the middle. Germline-derived CDR1 and CDR2 are SNHLY and FYNNEI. This CDR3 comprises 13 residues. Here the CDR3 reads CASSMGLYYGYTF. For the CDR3, the DNA is TGTGCCAGCAGTATGGGACTATACTATGGCTACACCTTC.

This chain links TRBV19 with TRBJ2-3; D may be TRBD1 or TRBD2 (5 bases each). In germline, CDR1 is LNHDA, CDR2 SQIVND (reference sequence). The CDR3 totals 14 residues. V was trimmed by 3 bases and J by 2 bases, leaving 9 bases between them. The DNA for the CDR3 is TGTGCCAGTAGTATGGGACGGTTCACAGATACGCAGTATTTT. It is translated as CASSMGRFTDTQYF.

The V call is TRBV5-1, the J call TRBJ2-2; 13 bases are a match to TRBD2. J was trimmed by 5 bases and V by 3 bases; bases with no gene match: 13. Germline V gives CDR1 SGHRS, CDR2 YFSETQ. This CDR3 has 19 amino acids. CDR3 residues: CASSSSNTSGRAITGELFF. The CDR3 bases are TGCGCCAGCAGCTCCTCTAACACTAGCGGGAGGGCCATTACCGGGGAGCTGTTTTTT.

The chain employs TRBV7-3 and TRBJ2-5; 7 bases agree with TRBD2. The CDR3 sequence is 15 residues long. Germline V gene data show CDR1 as SGHTA and CDR2 as FQGTGA. J was trimmed by 4 bases and V by 4 bases; bases with no gene match: 9. The CDR3 coding sequence is TGTGCCAGCAGCTACCAGGACGGGGAGGGAGAGACCCAGTACTTC. The encoded protein is CASSYQDGEGETQYF.

This chain uses TRBV7-9 with TRBJ2-7, with 11 nucleotides matching TRBD2. J was trimmed by 2 bases and V by 5 bases; bases with no gene match: 5. CDR3 size: 15 residues. Germline CDR1 is SEHNR and CDR2 is FQNEAQ (reference sequence). CDR3 sequence: CASSGGTSGAYEQYF. The CDR3 DNA sequence: TGTGCCAGCAGCGGAGGGACTAGCGGCGCCTACGAGCAGTACTTC.

This CDR3 is CASSREGAGETQYF. The CDR3 nucleotides read TGTGCCAGCTCCCGAGAGGGGGCGGGTGAGACCCAGTACTTC. This chain joins TRBV2 and TRBJ2-5; 7 nucleotides align to TRBD1. In germline, CDR1 is SNHLY, CDR2 FYNNEI. V lost 8 bases to trimming and J lost 5 bases; unmatched junction nucleotides: 11. The CDR3 contains 14 residues.

The genes are TRBV4-1 and TRBJ2-5; 12 positions match TRBD2. The germline gives CDR1 MGHRA, CDR2 YSYEKL. This CDR3 has 14 amino acids. The J segment lost 4 bases and the V segment lost 8 bases, leaving 5 bases of the junction unmatched. CDR3 DNA: TGCGCCAGCTCTAGCGGGGGGGCAGGAGAGACCCAGTACTTC. Amino acids: CASSSGGAGETQYF.

V gene TRBV12-2 combines with J gene TRBJ1-2; the table's D call, TRBD1, has no DNA check behind it. TRBV12-2 is reported as a pseudogene. There are 17 residues in the CDR3. CDR3 in amino acids: CASRLGIRGQDYGGYTF. CDR3 DNA: TGTGCAAGTCGCTTAGGCATAAGGGGACAAGACTATGGGGGCTACACCTTC.

This clone was picked up one time. J is TRBJ2-5 and V is TRBV7-2, with 9 bases that match TRBD2. The V gene end was trimmed by 5 bases and the J gene end by 5 bases; junction bases not matched to a gene: 9. The germline CDR1 and CDR2 sequences are SGHTA and FQGNSA. The CDR3 runs to 15 residues. CDR3 nucleotide sequence: TGTGCCAGCAGCCTGACTAGCGGCCCCGCGGAGACCCAGTACTTC. It encodes CASSLTSGPAETQYF. The whole variable domain, remainder taken from reference TRBV7-2 and TRBJ2-5, is GAGVSQSPSNKVTEKGKDVELRCDPISGHTALYWYRQSLGQGLEFLIYFQGNSAPDKSGLPSDRFSAERTGGSVSTLTIQRTQQEDSAVYLCASSLTSGPAETQYFGPGTRLLVL.

The chain uses TRBV5-6 and TRBJ2-7; D not resolved. This CDR3 is built from 15 residues. Germline CDR1 and CDR2: SGHDT and YYEEEE. The V gene lost 0 bases and the J gene lost 0 bases, with 10 bases spanning the gap. CDR3 in amino acids: CASSLAFESSYEQYF. The DNA for the CDR3 is TGTGCCAGCAGCTTGGCCTTTGAGAGCTCCTACGAGCAGTACTTC.

This clone ranks as medium-sized. This chain joins TRBV14 and TRBJ1-1; D uncertain. With 2 bases removed from V and 5 bases from J, the gap between germline ends came to 9 bases. CDR1 is SGHDN and CDR2 is FVKESK in the germline V gene. The CDR3 runs 13 residues. This CDR3 is CASSQSPRTEAFF. DNA of the CDR3: TGTGCCAGCAGCCAAAGCCCACGGACTGAAGCTTTCTTT.

This sequence joins TRBV6-1 and TRBJ2-5, with TRBD2 as a possible D gene (5 bases). This CDR3 spans 13 amino acids. The germline V and J ends were trimmed by 2 bases and 7 bases, with 11 bases remaining between them. Looked up from germline, CDR1 is MNHNS and CDR2 is SASEGT. The chain's CDR3 is CASSERGSGTQYF. CDR3 nucleotides: TGTGCCAGCAGTGAAAGAGGGAGCGGGACCCAGTACTTC.

The rearrangement joins TRBV19 to TRBJ1-1; weak D call: TRBD1 (6 bases). V gave up 6 bases and J gave up 8 bases, with 19 bases separating them. The CDR3 is 14 amino acids. The germline V gene has CDR1 LNHDA and CDR2 SQIVND (reference sequence). Written as DNA, the CDR3 is TGTGCCAGTAGGGCTTCCAGGGGTTTTGGGGAAGCTTTCTTT. Its translation: CASRASRGFGEAFF.